The 13 T cell receptor beta chains below come from one sample, sequenced in a study of T-cell reconstitution after alpha-beta-depleted transplantation in children. Unique molecular identifiers featured in how the TCRbeta library was prepared. TCRdb re-called the PCR reads with MiXCR, one entry per CDR3 protein. The sample has 90,000 to 100,000 distinct CDR3 sequences, 9% to 15% seen once. The material was PBMCs from the stem cell graft donor, obtained from the stem cell graft. Source of these receptors: a human donor who donated a stem cell graft to a child with inherited bone marrow failure.

Ten or more counts support this clonotype. Relative to the germline gene, one junction end is altered; a read error may explain this. The rearrangement joins TRBV7-9 to TRBJ1-5, with a weak D call TRBD1 (5 bases). Germline assignment: CDR1 SEHNR and CDR2 FQNEAQ (reference sequence). The CDR3 loop spans 13 amino acids. CDR3: CSSSLAGVQPQHF. In DNA, the CDR3 is TGTTCCAGCAGCTTAGCGGGGGTTCAGCCCCAGCATTTT.

This clonotype was counted only a few times. This rearrangement joins TRBV11-2 to TRBJ1-2; the match to TRBD1 covers 11 bases. Germline trimming cut 5 bases from V and 2 bases from J; bases unmatched to any gene: 4. Germline V gene sequence: CDR1 SGHAT, CDR2 FQNNGV. CDR3 length: 15 amino acids. This chain's CDR3 is CASSAGTGGNYGYTF. CDR3 nucleotides: TGTGCCAGCAGCGCCGGGACAGGGGGGAACTATGGCTACACCTTC.

This clonotype was seen ten or more times. V gene TRBV11-2 combines with J gene TRBJ2-2; tentative D call: TRBD1 (6 bases). Germline V lookup: CDR1 SGHAT, CDR2 FQNNGV. Trimming took 5 bases from V and 5 from J, leaving 27 bases between them. This CDR3 comprises 19 residues. The CDR3 protein is CASSPSRLGASHETGELFF. CDR3 in DNA: TGTGCCAGCAGCCCCTCCCGGCTGGGGGCGTCCCATGAAACCGGGGAGCTGTTTTTT.

This clonotype was counted many times. The V and J genes are TRBV6-4 and TRBJ1-1; D is perhaps TRBD1 (6 bases). Germline V gene data show CDR1 as MRHNA and CDR2 as SNTAGT. CDR3 size: 16 residues. Trimming stripped 8 bases from V and 3 bases from J, with 22 bases between. CDR3 loop: CASRRAGGAGDTEAFF. The DNA for the CDR3 is TGTGCCAGCCGTAGGGCTGGGGGCGCAGGAGACACTGAAGCTTTCTTT.

This clonotype came up many times. The CDR3, as DNA: TGTGCCAGCAGTTACCTACCCAGGGGTTCGGGAAACACCATATATTTT. Protein sequence: CASSYLPRGSGNTIYF. V gene TRBV6-5 combines with J gene TRBJ1-3; possibly TRBD1 for D (6 bases). This CDR3 has 16 amino acids. The V end lost 2 bases, the J end lost 4 bases, and 15 bases lay between the germline ends. Looked up from germline, CDR1 is MNHEY and CDR2 is SVGAGI.

This chain joins TRBV5-4 and TRBJ2-1, with D tentatively TRBD2 (6 bases). The CDR3 contains 14 residues. Deletions cut 4 bases from V and 5 bases from J, with 13 bases between. In germline, CDR1 is SGHNT, CDR2 YYREEE (reference sequence). CDR3: CASSRAGSDNEQFF. CDR3 DNA: TGTGCCAGCAGCCGAGCGGGCTCGGACAATGAGCAGTTCTTC.

This clonotype was picked up many times. The chain is built from TRBV20-1 and TRBJ2-5, with TRBD2 identical over 9 bases. Looked up from germline, CDR1 is DFQATT and CDR2 is SNEGSKA (reference sequence). V lost 0 bases and J lost 7; bases outside the gene matches: 12. This CDR3 has 16 amino acids. CDR3 in DNA: TGCAGTGCTAGAGATCCGGCGGGAGGGCCGGATGGGACCCAGTACTTC. Translation: CSARDPAGGPDGTQYF.

This clonotype was seen repeatedly, ten times or more. J is TRBJ2-5 and V is TRBV5-1; D remains unclear. There are 14 residues in the CDR3. Germline loops: CDR1 SGHRS, CDR2 YFSETQ. The V end lost 4 bases, the J end lost 2 bases, and 12 bases lay between the germline ends. Written as DNA, the CDR3 is TGCGCCAGCAGCGCATTATACAGACAAGAGACCCAGTACTTC. Translated: CASSALYRQETQYF.

The table lists this clonotype with many counts. This chain connects TRBV7-2 to TRBJ1-1; 7 bases agree with TRBD1. After removal of 5 bases from V and 1 base from J, the junction contained 10 bases not matched to a gene. CDR1 and CDR2 from the germline V gene are SGHTA and FQGNSA. This CDR3 is 16 amino acids long. In DNA, the CDR3 is TGTGCCAGCAGCACCAGGACCACAGGGGCGAACACTGAAGCTTTCTTT. As protein: CASSTRTTGANTEAFF.

This clonotype appeared a few times. V is TRBV20-1 and J is TRBJ2-5; 8 nucleotides line up with TRBD2. The V gene's germline CDR1 is DFQATT and CDR2 SNEGSKA (reference sequence). The CDR3 runs 15 residues. Unmatched junction bases numbered 8, after V lost 0 bases and J lost 5 bases. The CDR3 DNA follows: TGCAGTGCTAGAGATGCGGCGGGAGGAAAGGAGACCCAGTACTTC. Translating it yields CSARDAAGGKETQYF.

This clonotype was observed many times. CDR3 loop: CSVHNPDYGYTF. As DNA, the CDR3 is TGCAGCGTTCACAACCCAGATTATGGCTACACCTTC. This rearrangement joins TRBV29-1 to TRBJ1-2; D is ambiguous. V lost 5 bases to trimming and J lost 5 bases, with 12 bases between them. The CDR3 has 12 residues. Germline-derived CDR1 and CDR2 are SQVTM and ANQGSEA. Full variable domain (rest looked up from reference TRBV29-1 and TRBJ1-2): SAVISQKPSRDICQRGTSLTIQCQVDSQVTMMFWYRQQPGQSLTLIATANQGSEATYESGFVIDKFPISRPNLTFSTLTVSNMSPEDSSIYLCSVHNPDYGYTFGSGTRLTVV.

This chain uses TRBV20-1 with TRBJ2-1; TRBD2 agrees at 13 bases. The CDR3 runs to 15 residues. J gave up 6 bases and V 3 bases, and 5 bases lay outside the gene matches. Germline V gene data show CDR1 as DFQATT and CDR2 as SNEGSKA (reference sequence). CDR3 protein: CSASRGLAGANEQFF. The CDR3 DNA reads as TGCAGTGCTAGCCGCGGACTAGCGGGGGCCAATGAGCAGTTCTTC.

This clonotype was seen ten or more times. This sequence joins TRBV11-2 and TRBJ2-2, with TRBD1 identical over 7 bases. Losses at the gene ends were 4 bases for V and 6 bases for J; bases not matched to a gene: 5. Germline-derived CDR1 and CDR2 are SGHAT and FQNNGV. The CDR3 length is 14 residues. CDR3 coding DNA: TGTGCCAGCAGCTCCCTAGGGGGCCCCGGGGAGCTGTTTTTT. Its translation: CASSSLGGPGELFF.